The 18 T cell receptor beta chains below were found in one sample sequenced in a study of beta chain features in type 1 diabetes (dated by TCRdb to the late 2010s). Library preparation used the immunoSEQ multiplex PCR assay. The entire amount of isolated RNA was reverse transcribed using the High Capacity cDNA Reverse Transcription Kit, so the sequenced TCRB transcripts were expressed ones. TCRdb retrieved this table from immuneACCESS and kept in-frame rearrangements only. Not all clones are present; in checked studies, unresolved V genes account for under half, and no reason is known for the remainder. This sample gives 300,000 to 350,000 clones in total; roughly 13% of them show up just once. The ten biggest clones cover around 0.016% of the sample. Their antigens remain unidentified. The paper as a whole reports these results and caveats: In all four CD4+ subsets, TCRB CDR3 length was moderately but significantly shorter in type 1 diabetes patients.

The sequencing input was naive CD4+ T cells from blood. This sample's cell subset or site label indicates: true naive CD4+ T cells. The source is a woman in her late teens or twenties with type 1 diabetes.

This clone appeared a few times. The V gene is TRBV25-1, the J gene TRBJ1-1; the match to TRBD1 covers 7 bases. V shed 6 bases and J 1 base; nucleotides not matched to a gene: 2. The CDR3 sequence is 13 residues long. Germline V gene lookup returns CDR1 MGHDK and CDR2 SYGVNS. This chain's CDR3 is CASRRTGNTEAFF. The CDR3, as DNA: TGTGCCAGCAGACGGACAGGGAACACTGAAGCTTTCTTT.

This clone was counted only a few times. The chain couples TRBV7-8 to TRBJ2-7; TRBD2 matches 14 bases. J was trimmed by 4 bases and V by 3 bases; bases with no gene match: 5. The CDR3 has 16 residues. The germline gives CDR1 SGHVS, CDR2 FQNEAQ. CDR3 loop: CASSFGTSGRSYEQYF. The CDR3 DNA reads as TGTGCCAGCAGCTTCGGGACTAGCGGGAGATCGTACGAGCAGTACTTC.

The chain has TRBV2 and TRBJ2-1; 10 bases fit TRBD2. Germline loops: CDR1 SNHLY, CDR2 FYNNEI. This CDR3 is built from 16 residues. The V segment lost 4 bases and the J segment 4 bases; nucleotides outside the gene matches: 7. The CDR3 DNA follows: TGTGCCAGCAGTGCCCTACTAGCGGGACGATACAATGAGCAGTTCTTC. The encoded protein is CASSALLAGRYNEQFF.

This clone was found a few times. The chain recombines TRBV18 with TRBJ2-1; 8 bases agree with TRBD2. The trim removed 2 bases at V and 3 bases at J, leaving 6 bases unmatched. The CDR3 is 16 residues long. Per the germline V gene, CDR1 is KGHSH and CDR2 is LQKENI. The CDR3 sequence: CASSPWVLAGYNEQFF. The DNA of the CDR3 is TGTGCCAGCTCACCATGGGTGCTAGCGGGCTACAATGAGCAGTTCTTC.

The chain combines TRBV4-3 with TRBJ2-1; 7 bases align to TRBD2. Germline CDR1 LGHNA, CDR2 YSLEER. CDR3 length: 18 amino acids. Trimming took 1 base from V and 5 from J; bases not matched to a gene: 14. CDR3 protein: CASSQVGKRGDPDNEQFF. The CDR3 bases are TGCGCCAGCAGCCAAGTGGGGAAGCGGGGCGACCCTGACAATGAGCAGTTCTTC.

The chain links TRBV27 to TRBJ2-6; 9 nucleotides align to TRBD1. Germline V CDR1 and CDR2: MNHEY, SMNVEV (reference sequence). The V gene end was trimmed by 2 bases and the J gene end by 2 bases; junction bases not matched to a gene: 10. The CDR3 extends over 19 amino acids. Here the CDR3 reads CASSLRGTGTLPGANVLTF. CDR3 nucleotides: TGTGCCAGCAGTTTACGGGGGACAGGGACCCTACCTGGGGCCAACGTCCTGACTTTC.

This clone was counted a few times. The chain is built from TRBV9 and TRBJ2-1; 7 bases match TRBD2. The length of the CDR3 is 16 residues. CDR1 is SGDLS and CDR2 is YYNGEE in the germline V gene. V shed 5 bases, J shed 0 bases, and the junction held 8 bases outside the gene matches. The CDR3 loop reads CASSYLAVYSYNEQFF. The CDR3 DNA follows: TGTGCCAGCAGTTACCTAGCGGTATACTCCTACAATGAGCAGTTCTTC.

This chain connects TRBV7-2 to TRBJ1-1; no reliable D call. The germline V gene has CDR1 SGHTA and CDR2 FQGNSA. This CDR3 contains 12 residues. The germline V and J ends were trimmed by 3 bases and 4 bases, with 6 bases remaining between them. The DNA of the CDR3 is TGTGCCAGCAGCTTCCTCGGCACTGAAGCTTTCTTT. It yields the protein CASSFLGTEAFF.

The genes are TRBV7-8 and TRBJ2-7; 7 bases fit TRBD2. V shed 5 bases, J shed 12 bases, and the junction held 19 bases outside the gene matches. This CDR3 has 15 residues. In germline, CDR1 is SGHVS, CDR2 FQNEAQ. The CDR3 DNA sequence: TGTGCCAGCAGCGGTGCCGGGAACAGCCGGGAGGTTAGGTACTTC. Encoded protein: CASSGAGNSREVRYF.

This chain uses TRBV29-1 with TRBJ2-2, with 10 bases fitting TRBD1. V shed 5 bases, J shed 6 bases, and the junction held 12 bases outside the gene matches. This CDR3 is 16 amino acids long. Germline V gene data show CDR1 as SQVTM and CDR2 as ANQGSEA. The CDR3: CSVKGSGTGVPGELFF. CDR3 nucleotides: TGCAGCGTTAAGGGGAGTGGGACAGGGGTCCCCGGGGAGCTGTTTTTT.

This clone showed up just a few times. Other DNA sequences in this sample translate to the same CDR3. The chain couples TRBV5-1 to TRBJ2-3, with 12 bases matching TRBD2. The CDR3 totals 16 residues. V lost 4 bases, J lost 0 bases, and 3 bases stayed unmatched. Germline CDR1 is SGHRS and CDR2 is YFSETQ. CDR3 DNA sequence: TGCGCCAGCAGCACCGGGACTAGCGGGAGCACAGATACGCAGTATTTT. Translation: CASSTGTSGSTDTQYF.

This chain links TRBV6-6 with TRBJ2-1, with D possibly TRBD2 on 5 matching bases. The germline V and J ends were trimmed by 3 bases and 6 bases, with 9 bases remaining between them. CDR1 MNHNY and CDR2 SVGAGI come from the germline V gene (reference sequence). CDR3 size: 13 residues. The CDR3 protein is CASSYGEFNEQFF. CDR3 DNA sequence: TGTGCCAGCAGTTATGGGGAGTTCAATGAGCAGTTCTTC.

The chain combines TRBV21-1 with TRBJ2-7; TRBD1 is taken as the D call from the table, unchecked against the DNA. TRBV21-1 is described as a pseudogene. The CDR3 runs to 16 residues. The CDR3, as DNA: TGTGCCAGCAGCAAAGCTGTGACAGTTCCATCGGGCGAGCAGTACGTC. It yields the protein CASSKAVTVPSGEQYV.

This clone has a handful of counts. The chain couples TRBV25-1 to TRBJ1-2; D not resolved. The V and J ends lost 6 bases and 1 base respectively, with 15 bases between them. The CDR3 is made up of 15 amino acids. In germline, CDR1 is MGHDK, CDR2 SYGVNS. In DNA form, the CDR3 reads TGTGCCAGCAGCCCCGGAGGAGCGGGTAACTATGGCTACACCTTC. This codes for CASSPGGAGNYGYTF.

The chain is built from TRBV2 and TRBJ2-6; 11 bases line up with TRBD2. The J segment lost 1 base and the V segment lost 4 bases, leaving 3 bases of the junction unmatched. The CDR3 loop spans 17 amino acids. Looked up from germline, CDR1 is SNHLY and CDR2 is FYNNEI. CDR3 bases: TGTGCCAGCAGTGCTCCTAGCGGGAGGTCTGGGGCCAACGTCCTGACTTTC. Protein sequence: CASSAPSGRSGANVLTF.

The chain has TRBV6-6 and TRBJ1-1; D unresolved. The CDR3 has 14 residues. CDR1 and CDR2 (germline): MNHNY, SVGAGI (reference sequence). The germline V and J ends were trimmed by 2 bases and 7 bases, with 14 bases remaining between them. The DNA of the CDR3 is TGTGCCAGCAGTTACACACTAAAGAATAGTGAAGCTTTCTTT. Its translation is CASSYTLKNSEAFF.

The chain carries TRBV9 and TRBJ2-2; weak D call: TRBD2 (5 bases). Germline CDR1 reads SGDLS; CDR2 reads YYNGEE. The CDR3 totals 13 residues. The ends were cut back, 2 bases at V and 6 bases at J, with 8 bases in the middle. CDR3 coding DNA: TGTGCCAGCAGCGTTGAGGGAGCCGGGGAGCTGTTTTTT. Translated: CASSVEGAGELFF.

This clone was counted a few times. The CDR3 protein is CAISEMGGRGNTEAFF. In DNA form, the CDR3 reads TGTGCCATCAGTGAGATGGGGGGAAGAGGGAACACTGAAGCTTTCTTT. This sequence joins TRBV10-3 and TRBJ1-1, with a possible D match to TRBD1 (5 bases). Looked up from germline, CDR1 is ENHRY and CDR2 is SYGVKD. This CDR3 region has 16 residues. V was clipped by 2 bases and J by 1 base, with 14 bases between them.